This T cell receptor (beta chain) was profiled in a study of T cell responses to AZD1222 COVID-19 vaccine (dated by TCRdb to the early 2020s). Concerning the study at large: AZD1222 recipients whose second dose came at about 4 weeks and those whose second dose came at about 12 weeks were combined into one group, since spike-specific TCR depth and breadth did not differ between the two schedules. Trial participants were enrolled by age into 18-55, 56-69 and 70-plus year subgroups, with approximately 160, 26 and 62 TCR-sequenced participants respectively. A total of just over 230 trial participants underwent TCR sequencing, of whom around 210 had received two doses of AZD1222 and around 25 had received two doses of the MenACWY control vaccine.

Regarding this clone: No cognate antigen has been identified for it. The record has no base qualities; no much larger clone is one base away.

The sample's time point label, in plain terms: baseline before first vaccination. Vaccinee samples came from UK trials COV001 and COV002, including a single-blind randomized controlled phase 2/3 trial of AZD1222 (ChAdOx1 nCoV-19) in healthy adults. For TCRbeta chain sequencing, PBMC samples were collected from trial participants at day 0 and at day 28 after the second dose. Overall study outcomes, separate from this receptor: In the small 56-69-year group, the increase in depth fell short of significance, most likely because of low power. Reportedly, almost half of the unique spike-specific TCRs recognized epitopes lying outside the regions that are mutated in the B.1.351 and B.1.1.7 variants. Conclusions about previously exposed vaccinees are limited because only a handful of AZD1222 recipients were SARS-CoV-2 seropositive at baseline. Most participants were white British and females outnumbered males, and the authors suggested that clonal diversity may have been underestimated. Because no day 14 peak-response samples were available, the repertoires could be characterized only after the peak T cell response. The vaccine-associated CD4 TCRs covered the entire spike protein, and the dominant responses fell in regions 160-218 and 743-854. Spike-specific TCR breadth and depth rose significantly after two AZD1222 doses compared with day 0 and with MenACWY recipients.

The CDR3 regions of human TCRbeta chains were subjected to immunosequencing. The paper's data handling went like this. TCRs in the repertoires were matched against a reference library of SARS-CoV-2-specific TCRs that had been generated with the MIRA antigen-specificity platform. Breadth meant the fraction of unique TCRs that were SARS-CoV-2-associated, whereas depth meant the fraction of total T cells that were SARS-CoV-2-associated. Each spike-specific TCR was assigned to its reactive spike region and to a CD4 or CD8 class using the MIRA data. Log10-transformed breadth and depth values were compared by one-way ANOVA with Sidak's multiple comparisons tests. TCRdb limited this immuneACCESS table to in-frame rearrangements with V and J called. A share of clones is missing; checked studies link under half to unresolved V genes, and the rest is unexplained. The V and J calls and the clone size are those of that table, but D and trimming were determined from the DNA. The sample table records some 150,000 clones; 93% of these occur just once. Around 1.9% of the sample rests with the top ten.

This TCR derives from an adult in good health. The starting material was peripheral blood, obtained on day 0 of AZD1222 vaccination.

The CDR3 reads CASTSETVGGNTIYF. In nucleotide form, the sequence is TGTGCCAGCACCTCAGAGACCGTCGGGGGAAACACCATATATTTT. The chain joins TRBV7-9 to TRBJ1-3, with the D segment identity uncertain. The CDR3, from cysteine to phenylalanine, totals 15 residues. Only the CDR3 part of the read is kept: 45 bases, read in frame from the first base. The germline V gene (reference sequence) yields SEHNR for CDR1 and FQNEAQ for CDR2. V loses 7 bases of germline sequence and J loses 4 bases, and the interval between the two ends is 17 bases. The CDR3 plus the reference TRBV7-9 and TRBJ1-3 genes for the other parts give the full variable domain: DTGVSQNPRHKITKRGQNVTFRCDPISEHNRLYWYRQTLGQGPEFLTYFQNEAQLEKSRLLSDRFSAERPKGSFSTLEIQRTEQGDSAMYLCASTSETVGGNTIYFGEGSWLTVV.